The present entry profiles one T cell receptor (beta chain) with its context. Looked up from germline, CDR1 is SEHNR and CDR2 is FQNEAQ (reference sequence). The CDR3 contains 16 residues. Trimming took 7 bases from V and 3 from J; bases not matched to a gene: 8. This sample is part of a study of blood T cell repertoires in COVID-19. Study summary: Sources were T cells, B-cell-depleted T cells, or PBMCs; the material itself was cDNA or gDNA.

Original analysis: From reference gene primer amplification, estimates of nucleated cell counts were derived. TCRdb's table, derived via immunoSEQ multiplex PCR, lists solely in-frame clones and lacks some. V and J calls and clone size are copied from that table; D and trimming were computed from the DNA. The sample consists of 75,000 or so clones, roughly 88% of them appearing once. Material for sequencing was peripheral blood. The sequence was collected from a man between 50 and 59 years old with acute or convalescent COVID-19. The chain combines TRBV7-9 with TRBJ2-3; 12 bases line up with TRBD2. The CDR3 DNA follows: TGTGCCAGCAAATCTCTAGCGGGGGGGCTGACAGATACGCAGTATTTT. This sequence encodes CASKSLAGGLTDTQYF.